One and the same sample provided the 23 T cell receptor beta chains below, sequenced in a study of graft-versus-host responses after intestinal transplantation. TCRdb's copy holds only in-frame clones and misses some; the assay was immunoSEQ multiplex PCR. The table lists around 97,000 clones, 91% of them singletons. No antigen has been identified for these receptors. The specimen was unstimulated CD4+ T cells sorted from spleen or lymph node cells, collected before transplant. These receptors came from a human donor who was the organ donor for an intestinal transplant.

CDR3 amino acids: CASSLGTMNRGFGYGYTF. The CDR3 region has the DNA TGTGCCAGCAGCTTAGGGACTATGAACAGGGGGTTCGGCTATGGCTACACCTTC. The chain joins TRBV11-2 to TRBJ1-2, with TRBD1 matching 8 bases. V dropped 1 base and J dropped 4; count of bases not matched to a gene: 14. This CDR3 has 18 residues. Germline loops: CDR1 SGHAT, CDR2 FQNNGV. The full variable domain, rest sourced from reference TRBV11-2 and TRBJ1-2, is EAGVAQSPRYKIIEKRQSVAFWCNPISGHATLYWYQQILGQGPKLLIQFQNNGVVDDSQLPKDRFSAERLKGVDSTLKIQPAKLEDSAVYLCASSLGTMNRGFGYGYTFGSGTRLTVV.

The V call is TRBV5-1, the J call TRBJ1-3; 9 bases are shared with TRBD1. The germline gives CDR1 SGHRS, CDR2 YFSETQ. The CDR3 is 16 amino acids. The ends lost 0 bases at V and 2 bases at J; junction bases unmatched: 3. CDR3 nucleotides: TGCGCCAGCAGCTTGGTGGGACAGGGCGCTGGAAACACCATATATTTT. It translates to CASSLVGQGAGNTIYF. Variable domain in full (rest from reference TRBV5-1 and TRBJ1-3): KAGVTQTPRYLIKTRGQQVTLSCSPISGHRSVSWYQQTPGQGLQFLFEYFSETQRNKGNFPGRFSGRQFSNSRSEMNVSTLELGDSALYLCASSLVGQGAGNTIYFGEGSWLTVV.

The chain links TRBV10-2 to TRBJ1-2; a weak D match, TRBD1 (6 bases). V was trimmed by 6 bases and J by 1 base, leaving 12 bases between them. This CDR3 comprises 14 residues. The germline gives CDR1 WSHSY, CDR2 SAAADI. CDR3 residues: CASRERGINYGYTF. DNA of the CDR3: TGCGCCAGCAGGGAGAGGGGGATTAACTATGGCTACACCTTC.

The chain has TRBV6-4 and TRBJ2-5, with TRBD1 matching 10 bases. The DNA matches TRBJ2-7 better at its end, which makes the J call doubtful. Germline assignment: CDR1 MRHNA and CDR2 SNTAGT. The CDR3 is 18 amino acids. DNA of the CDR3: TGTGCCAGCAGTGACTCGAGAGGCGGGACAGGGGTGCCCTACGAGCAGTACTTC. Translated: CASSDSRGGTGVPYEQYF.

The rearrangement joins TRBV6-5 to TRBJ1-2; the D gene is possibly TRBD1 (6 bases). This CDR3 is built from 14 residues. V was trimmed by 6 bases and J by 8 bases, leaving 19 bases between them. Looked up from germline, CDR1 is MNHEY and CDR2 is SVGAGI. As DNA, the CDR3 is TGTGCCAGCAGGACAGGTTGGGGCATAGAGGGCTACACCTTC. Translated, it gives CASRTGWGIEGYTF.

This rearrangement joins TRBV11-2 to TRBJ1-3; 8 nucleotides line up with TRBD1. The CDR3 extends over 16 amino acids. Per germline, CDR1 SGHAT and CDR2 FQNNGV. V shed 0 bases and J 0 bases; nucleotides not matched to a gene: 1. The CDR3 loop reads CASSLETGVSGNTIYF. The CDR3 DNA reads as TGTGCCAGCAGCTTAGAGACAGGGGTCTCTGGAAACACCATATATTTT.

On this clone: One end of the junction varies from germline; a read error may be responsible. This sequence joins TRBV28 and TRBJ2-7, with D maybe TRBD2 (7 bases). Germline V CDR1 and CDR2: MDHEN, SYDVKM. The CDR3 runs to 12 residues. The CDR3 bases are TGTGCCAGCAGCTACCCTGCGGGGGCCCGAAACTTC. This sequence encodes CASSYPAGARNF.

J is TRBJ2-5 and V is TRBV5-6, with TRBD2 matching 7 bases. Germline values: CDR1 SGHDT, CDR2 YYEEEE. Unmatched junction bases numbered 7, after V lost 1 base and J lost 4 bases. The CDR3 is made up of 15 amino acids. The CDR3 is CASSLSGLVGETQYF. CDR3 bases: TGTGCCAGCAGCTTGTCCGGACTAGTTGGAGAGACCCAGTACTTC.

The chain uses TRBV29-1 and TRBJ2-7; D remains ambiguous. This CDR3 has 14 residues. The V gene's germline CDR1 is SQVTM and CDR2 ANQGSEA. Trimming left V 5 bases short and J 0 bases short, with 14 bases between. The CDR3 DNA follows: TGCAGCGTTTTGACAACCGGAAGCTCCTACGAGCAGTACTTC. The encoded protein is CSVLTTGSSYEQYF.

The V and J genes are TRBV9 and TRBJ1-2; no firm D call. This CDR3 is 13 amino acids long. V dropped 0 bases and J dropped 1 base, with 4 bases sitting between them. Germline loops: CDR1 SGDLS, CDR2 YYNGEE. CDR3: CASSVGHNYGYTF. In DNA, the CDR3 is TGTGCCAGCAGCGTAGGACATAACTATGGCTACACCTTC.

V gene TRBV6-4 combines with J gene TRBJ1-4, with TRBD1 matching 8 bases. The CDR3 is 14 residues long. Germline V gene lookup returns CDR1 MRHNA and CDR2 SNTAGT. The junction had 8 bases not matched to a gene; V was cut back by 7 bases and J by 7 bases. CDR3 loop: CASTLTGVGEKLFF. CDR3 nucleotides: TGTGCCAGCACCCTGACAGGGGTGGGTGAAAAACTGTTTTTT.

The V call is TRBV6-6, the J call TRBJ2-2; tentatively, D is TRBD2 (5 bases). The CDR3 extends over 14 amino acids. Germline loops: CDR1 MNHNY, CDR2 SVGAGI (reference sequence). Trimming stripped 6 bases from V and 6 bases from J, with 14 bases between. CDR3 loop: CASRRRGLSGELFF. CDR3 DNA: TGTGCCAGCAGGCGGAGAGGGTTGTCCGGGGAGCTGTTTTTT.

The chain joins TRBV4-3 to TRBJ2-7, with TRBD2 as a possible D gene (6 bases). The CDR3 consists of 16 residues. CDR1 is LGHNA and CDR2 is YSLEER in the germline V gene. The V end was cut by 0 bases, the J end by 0 bases, with 12 bases between. CDR3 sequence: CASSQDRFGSSYEQYF. The CDR3 bases are TGCGCCAGCAGCCAAGATCGATTCGGGAGCTCCTACGAGCAGTACTTC.

The chain uses TRBV28 and TRBJ1-5, with 7 nucleotides matching TRBD1. Germline CDR1 is MDHEN and CDR2 is SYDVKM. V dropped 2 bases and J dropped 0; count of bases not matched to a gene: 10. There are 18 residues in the CDR3. CDR3 bases: TGTGCCAGCAGTTTAGGCGTTCGGACAGGTTTTAGCAATCAGCCCCAGCATTTT. This gives the protein CASSLGVRTGFSNQPQHF.

Concerning this clone itself: Other nucleotide sequences in the sample specify the same CDR3. The gene calls are TRBV6-5 and TRBJ2-7, with a possible D match to TRBD1 (6 bases). The CDR3 covers 14 residues. The germline CDR1 and CDR2 sequences are MNHEY and SVGAGI. Deletions cut 0 bases from V and 1 base from J, with 7 bases between. This CDR3 is CASSYSRGSYEQYF. In DNA form, the CDR3 reads TGTGCCAGCAGTTACTCAAGGGGGTCCTACGAGCAGTACTTC.

The chain joins TRBV5-1 to TRBJ2-7; maybe TRBD1 (5 bases). The CDR3 is 15 residues long. The V end was cut by 3 bases, the J end by 3 bases, with 16 bases between. Per the germline V gene, CDR1 is SGHRS and CDR2 is YFSETQ. The CDR3 sequence: CASSSSGLGHYEQYF. The CDR3 DNA reads as TGCGCCAGCAGCTCCTCAGGGTTAGGCCACTACGAGCAGTACTTC. Combining the CDR3 with reference TRBV5-1 and TRBJ2-7 gives the whole variable domain KAGVTQTPRYLIKTRGQQVTLSCSPISGHRSVSWYQQTPGQGLQFLFEYFSETQRNKGNFPGRFSGRQFSNSRSEMNVSTLELGDSALYLCASSSSGLGHYEQYFGPGTRLTVT.

The V gene is TRBV29-1, the J gene TRBJ2-3; TRBD2 matches at 14 bases. Per the germline V gene, CDR1 is SQVTM and CDR2 is ANQGSEA. The CDR3 has 16 amino acids. Trimming cost V 1 base and J 1 base; bases outside gene matches: 1. The CDR3 reads CSVEGTSGGRTDTQYF. In DNA, the CDR3 is TGCAGCGTTGAAGGGACTAGCGGGGGGCGCACAGATACGCAGTATTTT.

J is TRBJ1-1 and V is TRBV27; D possibly corresponds to TRBD1 (6 bases). The V end lost 6 bases, the J end lost 4 bases, and 15 bases lay between the germline ends. Germline loops: CDR1 MNHEY, CDR2 SMNVEV (reference sequence). The CDR3 has 14 residues. CDR3 region: CASRNRAVGTEAFF. DNA for the CDR3: TGTGCCAGCAGAAACAGGGCGGTGGGCACTGAAGCTTTCTTT.

The chain is built from TRBV5-1 and TRBJ2-3, with D hard to call. CDR3 length equals 13 residues. V dropped 4 bases and J dropped 2 bases, with 8 bases sitting between them. Looked up from germline, CDR1 is SGHRS and CDR2 is YFSETQ. CDR3 region: CASSPGSTDTQYF. For the CDR3, the DNA is TGCGCCAGCAGCCCGGGTTCCACAGATACGCAGTATTTT.

DNA for the CDR3: TGCGCCAGCAGCCAGGAAGGGCCAGGGGGCGGGCCAGATACGCAGTATTTT. Its translation: CASSQEGPGGGPDTQYF. The gene calls are TRBV4-3 and TRBJ2-3, with 8 bases identical to TRBD1. With 3 bases clipped from V and 4 bases from J, the junction kept 12 bases outside the gene matches. The CDR3 loop spans 17 amino acids. The germline V gene has CDR1 LGHNA and CDR2 YSLEER.

This clone has a single count. This rearrangement joins TRBV12-5 to TRBJ2-7; 7 nucleotides align to TRBD2. Germline values: CDR1 LGHNT, CDR2 FRNRAP. V lost 0 bases, J lost 1 base, and 0 bases stayed unmatched. The CDR3 runs 14 residues. The CDR3 coding sequence is TGTGCTAGTGGTTTGGTGGGGGGGTCCTACGAGCAGTACTTC. It yields the protein CASGLVGGSYEQYF.

The rearrangement uses TRBV19 and TRBJ2-3; TRBD1 matches at 8 bases. This CDR3 has 15 amino acids. Germline values: CDR1 LNHDA, CDR2 SQIVND (reference sequence). Trimming at V came to 7 bases and at J to 2 bases, leaving 8 bases not matched to a gene. The CDR3 nucleotides read TGTGCCAGTACCGGGACAGGCTCGCTCACAGATACGCAGTATTTT. Translated: CASTGTGSLTDTQYF.

V and J are TRBV6-5 and TRBJ2-7; D possibly corresponds to TRBD2 (5 bases). CDR1 MNHEY and CDR2 SVGAGI come from the germline V gene. The CDR3 is 14 amino acids. Trimming took off 10 bases at V and 2 bases at J, with 18 bases between the two ends. The CDR3 is CATAPKLAAYEQYF. The CDR3 DNA reads as TGTGCCACGGCTCCCAAGCTAGCCGCCTACGAGCAGTACTTC.